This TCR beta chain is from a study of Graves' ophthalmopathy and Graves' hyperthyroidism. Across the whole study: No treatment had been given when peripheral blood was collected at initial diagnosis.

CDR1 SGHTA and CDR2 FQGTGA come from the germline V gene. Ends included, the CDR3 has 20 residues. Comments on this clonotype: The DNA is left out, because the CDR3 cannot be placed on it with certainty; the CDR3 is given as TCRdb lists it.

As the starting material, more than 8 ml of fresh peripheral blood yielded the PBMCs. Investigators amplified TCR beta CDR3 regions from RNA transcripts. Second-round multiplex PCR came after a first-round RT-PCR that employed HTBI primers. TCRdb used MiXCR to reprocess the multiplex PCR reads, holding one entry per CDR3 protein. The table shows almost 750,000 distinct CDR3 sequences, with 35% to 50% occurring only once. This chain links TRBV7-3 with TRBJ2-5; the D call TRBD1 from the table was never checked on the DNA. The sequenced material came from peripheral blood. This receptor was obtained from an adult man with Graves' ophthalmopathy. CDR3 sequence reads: CASSSLGGYGYTFGSGTRYF.